Listed below are T cell receptor beta chains from one sample, sequenced in a study of blood T cell repertoires in COVID-19. Here immunoSEQ multiplex PCR was the method, and the copy in TCRdb shows in-frame clones only, minus some. Of under 85,000 clones in the sample, 85% were seen once. Material: peripheral blood. These receptor sequences come from a man older than 75 with acute or convalescent COVID-19. The CDR3 runs from the conserved cysteine through the conserved F or W. D genes are given only for firm matches.

d_call j_call v_call cdr3_aa cdr3_nt
- TRBJ2-3 TRBV6-5 CASSPGVIRTDTQYF TGTGCCAGCAGCCCCGGGGTTATTCGCACAGATACGCAGTATTTT
TRBD2 TRBJ2-5 TRBV7-7 CASSLSGRGETQYF TGTGCCAGCAGCCTTAGCGGGAGGGGAGAGACCCAGTACTTC
TRBD1 TRBJ2-7 TRBV6-1 CASSDRDRGNYEQYF TGTGCCAGCAGTGATCGGGACAGGGGTAACTACGAGCAGTACTTC
TRBD1 TRBJ2-1 TRBV5-1 CASSLAGDRVYNEQFF TGCGCCAGCAGCTTGGCCGGGGACAGGGTTTACAATGAGCAGTTCTTC
- TRBJ2-2 TRBV5-6 CASSPNFGGTGELFF TGTGCCAGCAGCCCGAATTTCGGGGGCACCGGGGAGCTGTTTTTT
TRBD1 TRBJ1-1 TRBV28 CASTALGQAGTEAFF TGTGCCAGCACCGCCCTAGGACAGGCCGGCACTGAAGCTTTCTTT
TRBD2 TRBJ2-3 TRBV7-2 CASSPVGTSGAYTQYF TGTGCCAGCAGCCCAGTAGGGACTAGCGGGGCTTATACGCAGTATTTT
- TRBJ2-3 TRBV2 CASSYTDTQYF TGTGCCAGCAGCTACACAGATACGCAGTATTTT
- TRBJ2-1 TRBV7-2 CASSSFYGQEQFF TGTGCCAGCAGCTCATTCTACGGACAAGAGCAGTTCTTC
TRBD1 TRBJ1-1 TRBV6-5 CASSYSRTGNTEAFF TGTGCCAGCAGTTACTCTCGGACAGGGAACACTGAAGCTTTCTTT
- TRBJ1-6 TRBV15 CATSREKYNSPLHF TGTGCCACCAGCAGGGAGAAATATAATTCACCCCTCCACTTT
TRBD1 TRBJ2-6 TRBV7-9 CASDRAGANVLTF TGTGCCAGTGACAGGGCTGGGGCCAACGTCCTGACTTTC
- TRBJ2-4 TRBV5-8 CASSSRGLAKNIQYF TGTGCCAGCAGCTCGCGGGGACTAGCCAAAAACATTCAGTACTTC
- TRBJ1-1 TRBV12-5 CASGRDGGRAFF TGTGCTAGTGGCCGGGACGGGGGGAGGGCTTTCTTT
TRBD1 TRBJ1-6 TRBV2 CASSKGQGGSPLHF TGTGCCAGCAGTAAGGGACAGGGAGGTTCACCCCTCCACTTT
- TRBJ2-7 TRBV7-8 CASSLYGQTISEQYF TGTGCCAGCAGCTTATACGGACAGACGATAAGCGAGCAGTACTTC
TRBD2 TRBJ2-7 TRBV18 CASSPALAGDEQYF TGTGCCAGCTCACCAGCACTAGCGGGAGACGAGCAGTACTTC
- TRBJ1-5 TRBV19 CASSIPPFKQDQPQHF TGTGCCAGTAGCATTCCGCCCTTTAAGCAGGATCAGCCCCAGCATTTT
TRBD1 TRBJ1-5 TRBV19 CASSRKGTGTGTGNQPQHF TGTGCCAGTAGTAGGAAAGGGACGGGGACAGGGACGGGAAATCAGCCCCAGCATTTT
- TRBJ2-4 TRBV6-5 CASSYERAHGNIQYF TGTGCCAGCAGTTACGAGCGGGCCCATGGGAACATTCAGTACTTC
- TRBJ2-3 TRBV7-2 CASSPRLNTDTQYF TGTGCCAGCAGCCCAAGACTAAACACAGATACGCAGTATTTT
- TRBJ2-7 TRBV18 CASSPRDQGGEQYF TGTGCCAGCTCACCACGGGATCAGGGGGGCGAGCAGTACTTC
- TRBJ2-4 TRBV19 CASSIVAGMSIQYF TGTGCCAGTAGTATAGTCGCAGGGATGAGCATTCAGTACTTC
- TRBJ2-1 TRBV5-8 CASSLQSVDEQFF TGTGCCAGCAGCTTACAATCAGTTGATGAGCAGTTCTTC
TRBD1 TRBJ1-1 TRBV6-5 CASRLDRGDTEAFF TGTGCCAGCAGACTAGACAGGGGGGACACTGAAGCTTTCTTT
TRBD1 TRBJ1-3 TRBV5-1 CASSLGDSPFSGNTIYF TGCGCCAGCAGCTTGGGGGACAGCCCTTTCTCTGGAAACACCATATATTTT
- TRBJ2-7 TRBV19 CASSMGGTVSSYEQYF TGTGCCAGTAGTATGGGAGGAACGGTTAGCTCCTACGAGCAGTACTTC
- TRBJ1-1 TRBV11-2 CASSLSRYTEAFF TGTGCCAGCAGCTTAAGCAGGTACACTGAAGCTTTCTTT
- TRBJ1-1 TRBV18 CASSPPGGSEAFF TGTGCCAGCTCACCACCGGGGGGGTCTGAAGCTTTCTTT
TRBD2 TRBJ2-7 TRBV19 CASSATSGRNYEQYF TGTGCCAGTAGTGCGACTAGCGGGAGGAACTACGAGCAGTACTTC
- TRBJ2-5 TRBV5-6 CASSLAGETQYF TGTGCCAGCAGCTTGGCCGGGGAGACCCAGTACTTC